This TCR beta chain was captured by sequencing in a study of blood T cell repertoires in COVID-19. At the level of the study: COVID-19 samples from acute and convalescent phases originated in the United States, Italy and Spain. From T cells, B-cell-depleted T cells, or PBMCs came the material, which was cDNA or gDNA.

J gave up 12 bases and V 3 bases, and 5 bases lay outside the gene matches. The CDR3 runs 13 residues. Germline V gene lookup returns CDR1 SGHAT and CDR2 FQNNGV. This clone has more than one count but fewer than ten. Original processing notes: Estimation of nucleated cell counts was performed using reference gene primer amplification. Method: immunoSEQ multiplex PCR; TCRdb's copy keeps in-frame clones and lacks some. The V and J calls and the clone size are those of that table, but D and trimming were determined from the DNA. The profile shows 150,000 to 200,000 clones, around nine tenths of them singletons.

This TCR derives from a human donor in a cohort sampled during active COVID-19. The rearrangement joins TRBV11-2 to TRBJ2-1, with 10 positions matching TRBD2. The sample comprised peripheral blood. The CDR3 DNA follows: TGTGCCAGCAGCTTCGAGCGGGAGGGTTGGCAGTTCTTC. This gives the protein CASSFEREGWQFF.